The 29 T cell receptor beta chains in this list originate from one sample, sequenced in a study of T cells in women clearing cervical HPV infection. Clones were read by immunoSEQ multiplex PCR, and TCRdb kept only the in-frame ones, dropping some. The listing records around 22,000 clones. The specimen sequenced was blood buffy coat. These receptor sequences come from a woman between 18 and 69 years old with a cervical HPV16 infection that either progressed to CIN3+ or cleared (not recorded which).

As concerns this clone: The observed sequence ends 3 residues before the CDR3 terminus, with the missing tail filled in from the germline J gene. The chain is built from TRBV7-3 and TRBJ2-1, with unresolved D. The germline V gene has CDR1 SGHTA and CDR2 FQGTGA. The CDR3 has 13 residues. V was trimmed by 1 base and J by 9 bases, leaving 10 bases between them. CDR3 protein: CASSLNPFGEQFF. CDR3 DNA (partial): TGTGCCAGCAGCTTAAATCCCTTCGGTGAG.

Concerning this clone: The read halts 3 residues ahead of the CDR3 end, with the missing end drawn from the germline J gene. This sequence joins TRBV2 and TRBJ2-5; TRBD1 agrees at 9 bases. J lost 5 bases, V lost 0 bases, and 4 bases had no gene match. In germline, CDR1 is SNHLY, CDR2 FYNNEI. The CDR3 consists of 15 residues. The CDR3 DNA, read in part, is TGTGCCAGCAGTGAAGCGCAAGGACAGGGGGAGACC. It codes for CASSEAQGQGET. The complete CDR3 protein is CASSEAQGQGETQYF. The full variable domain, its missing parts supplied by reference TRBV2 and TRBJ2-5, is EPEVTQTPSHQVTQMGQEVILRCVPISNHLYFYWYRQILGQKVEFLVSFYNNEISEKSEIFDDQFSVERPDGSNFTLKIRSTKLEDSAMYFCASSEAQGQGETQYFGPGTRLLVL.

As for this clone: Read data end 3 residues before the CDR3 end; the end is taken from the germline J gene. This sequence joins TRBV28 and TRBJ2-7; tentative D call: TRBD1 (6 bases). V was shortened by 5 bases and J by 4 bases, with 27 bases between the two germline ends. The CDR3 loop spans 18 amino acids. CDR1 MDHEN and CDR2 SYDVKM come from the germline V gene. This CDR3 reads CASSPRDIGYRSVYEQYF. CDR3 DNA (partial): TGTGCCAGCAGTCCAAGGGACATCGGCTATCGATCCGTTTACGAG.

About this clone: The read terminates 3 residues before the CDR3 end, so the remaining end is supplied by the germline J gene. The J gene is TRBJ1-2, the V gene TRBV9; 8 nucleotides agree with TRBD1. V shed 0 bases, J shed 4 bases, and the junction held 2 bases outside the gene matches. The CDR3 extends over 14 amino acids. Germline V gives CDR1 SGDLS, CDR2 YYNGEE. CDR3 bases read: TGTGCCAGCAGCGTAGGGGACAGGATCTATGGC. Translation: CASSVGDRIYG. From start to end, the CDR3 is CASSVGDRIYGYTF.

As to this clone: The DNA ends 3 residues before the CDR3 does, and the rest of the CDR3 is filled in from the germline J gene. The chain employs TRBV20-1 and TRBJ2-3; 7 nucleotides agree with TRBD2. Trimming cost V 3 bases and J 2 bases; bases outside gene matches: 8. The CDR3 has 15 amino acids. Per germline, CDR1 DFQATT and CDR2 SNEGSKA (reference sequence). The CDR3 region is CSASQPAGITDTQYF. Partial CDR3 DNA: TGCAGTGCTAGTCAACCAGCGGGGATCACAGATACG.

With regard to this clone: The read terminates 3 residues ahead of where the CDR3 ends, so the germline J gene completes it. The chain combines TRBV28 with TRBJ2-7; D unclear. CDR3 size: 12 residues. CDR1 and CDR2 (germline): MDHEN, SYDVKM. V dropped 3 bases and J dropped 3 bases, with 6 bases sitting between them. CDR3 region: CASSFYSYEQYF. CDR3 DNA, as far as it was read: TGTGCCAGCAGTTTTTACAGCTACGAG.

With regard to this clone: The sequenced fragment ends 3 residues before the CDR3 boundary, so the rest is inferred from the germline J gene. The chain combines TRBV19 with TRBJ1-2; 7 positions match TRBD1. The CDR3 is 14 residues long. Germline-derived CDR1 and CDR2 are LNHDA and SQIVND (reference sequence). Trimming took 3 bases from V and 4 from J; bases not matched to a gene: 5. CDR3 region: CASSIRQGAYGYTF. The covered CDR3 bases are TGTGCCAGTAGTATTCGACAGGGCGCCTATGGC. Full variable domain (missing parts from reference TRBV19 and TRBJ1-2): DGGITQSPKYLFRKEGQNVTLSCEQNLNHDAMYWYRQDPGQGLRLIYYSQIVNDFQKGDIAEGYSVSREKKESFPLTVTSAQKNPTAFYLCASSIRQGAYGYTFGSGTRLTVV.

The sequenced CDR3 bases are TGTGCCAGCAGCCCAGCCACAGCGAACACCGGGGAG. It codes for CASSPATANTGE. The whole CDR3 protein is CASSPATANTGELFF. The rearrangement links TRBV11-2 to TRBJ2-2, with D hard to call. The CDR3 end lies 3 residues beyond the end of the read and is filled in from the germline J gene. Germline loops: CDR1 SGHAT, CDR2 FQNNGV. The CDR3 contains 15 residues. V dropped 5 bases and J dropped 0 bases, with 10 bases sitting between them. Combining the CDR3 with reference TRBV11-2 and TRBJ2-2 gives the whole variable domain EAGVAQSPRYKIIEKRQSVAFWCNPISGHATLYWYQQILGQGPKLLIQFQNNGVVDDSQLPKDRFSAERLKGVDSTLKIQPAKLEDSAVYLCASSPATANTGELFFGEGSRLTVL.

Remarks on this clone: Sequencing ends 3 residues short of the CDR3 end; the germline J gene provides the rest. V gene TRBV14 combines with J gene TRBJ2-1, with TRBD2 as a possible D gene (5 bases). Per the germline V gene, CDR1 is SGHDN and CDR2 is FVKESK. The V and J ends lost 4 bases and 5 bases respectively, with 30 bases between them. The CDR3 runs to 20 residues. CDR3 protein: CASSPPILGSGTEVDNEQFF. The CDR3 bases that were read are TGTGCCAGCAGCCCGCCGATACTAGGTTCGGGCACTGAGGTAGACAATGAG.

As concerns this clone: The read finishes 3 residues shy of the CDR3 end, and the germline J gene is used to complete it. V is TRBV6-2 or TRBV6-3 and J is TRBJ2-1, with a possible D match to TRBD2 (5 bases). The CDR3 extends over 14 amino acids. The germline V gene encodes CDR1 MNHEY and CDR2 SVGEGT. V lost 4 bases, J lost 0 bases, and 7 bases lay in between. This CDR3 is CASSSEGSYNEQFF. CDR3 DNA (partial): TGTGCCAGCAGTTCCGAGGGCTCCTACAATGAG.

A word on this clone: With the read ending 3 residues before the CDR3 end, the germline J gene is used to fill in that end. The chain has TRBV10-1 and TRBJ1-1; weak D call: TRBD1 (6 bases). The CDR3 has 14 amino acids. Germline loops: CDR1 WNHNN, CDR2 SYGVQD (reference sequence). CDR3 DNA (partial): TGCGCCAGCAGTGAGACCAACAACAGGGATGGA. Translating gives CASSETNNRDG. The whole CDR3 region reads CASSETNNRDGAFF.

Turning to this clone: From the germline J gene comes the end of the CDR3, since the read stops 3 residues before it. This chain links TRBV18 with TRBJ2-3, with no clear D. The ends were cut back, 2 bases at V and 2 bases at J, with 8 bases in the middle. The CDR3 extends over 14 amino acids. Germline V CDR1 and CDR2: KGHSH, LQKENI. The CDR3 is CASSPKRHTDTQYF. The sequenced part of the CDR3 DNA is TGTGCCAGCTCACCAAAAAGGCACACAGATACG.

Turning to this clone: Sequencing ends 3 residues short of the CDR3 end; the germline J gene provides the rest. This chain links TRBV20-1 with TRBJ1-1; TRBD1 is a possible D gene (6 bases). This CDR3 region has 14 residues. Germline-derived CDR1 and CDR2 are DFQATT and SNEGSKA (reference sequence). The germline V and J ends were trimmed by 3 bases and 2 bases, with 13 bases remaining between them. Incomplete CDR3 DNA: TGCAGTGCTAGGGTAGGACAGACTAACACTGAA. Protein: CSARVGQTNTE. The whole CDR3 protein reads CSARVGQTNTEAFF.

The chain's CDR3 is CSTKSGTTNEQFF. Incomplete CDR3 DNA: TGCAGTACGAAGTCCGGGACAACCAATGAG. The chain has TRBV20-1 and TRBJ2-1; a weak D match, TRBD1 (6 bases). Coverage ceases 3 residues before the CDR3 finishes, and the germline J gene fills in the end. Between the trimmed V and J ends, which lost 8 bases and 6 bases, there was a span of 17 bases. Germline V gene sequence: CDR1 DFQATT, CDR2 SNEGSKA (reference sequence). The CDR3 contains 13 residues.

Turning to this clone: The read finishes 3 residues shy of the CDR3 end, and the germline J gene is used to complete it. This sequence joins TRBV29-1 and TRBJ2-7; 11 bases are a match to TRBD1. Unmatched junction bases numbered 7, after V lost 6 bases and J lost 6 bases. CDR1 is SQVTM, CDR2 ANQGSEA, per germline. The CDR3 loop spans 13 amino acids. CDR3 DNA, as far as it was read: TGCAGCGTCGACACCGGGACAGGGGGCGAG. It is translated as CSVDTGTGGE. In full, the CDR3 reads CSVDTGTGGEQYF.

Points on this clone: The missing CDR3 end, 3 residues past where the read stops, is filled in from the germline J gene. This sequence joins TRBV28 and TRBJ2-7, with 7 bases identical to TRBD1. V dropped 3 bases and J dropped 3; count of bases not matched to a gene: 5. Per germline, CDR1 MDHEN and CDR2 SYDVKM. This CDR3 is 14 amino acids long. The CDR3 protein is CASSFLDRFYEQYF. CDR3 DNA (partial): TGTGCCAGCAGTTTTCTGGACAGGTTCTACGAG.

CDR3 bases read: TGTGCCAGCAGTGTATCTAGCGGTTTTTCCTACGAG. This gives the protein CASSVSSGFSYE. The entire CDR3 is CASSVSSGFSYEQYF. The V call is TRBV6-1, the J call TRBJ2-7; 7 positions agree with TRBD2. The sequenced fragment ends 3 residues before the CDR3 boundary, so the rest is inferred from the germline J gene. With V trimmed by 4 bases and J by 1 base, 7 bases remained unmatched. From germline, CDR1 is MNHNS and CDR2 SASEGT. This CDR3 is 15 amino acids long.

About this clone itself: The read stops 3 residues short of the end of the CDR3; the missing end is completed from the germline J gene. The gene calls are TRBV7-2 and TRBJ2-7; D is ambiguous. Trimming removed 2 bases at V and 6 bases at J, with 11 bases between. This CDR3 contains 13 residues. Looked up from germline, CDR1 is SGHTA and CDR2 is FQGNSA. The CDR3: CASSLTQVGEQYF. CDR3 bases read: TGTGCCAGCAGCTTAACTCAGGTTGGCGAG.

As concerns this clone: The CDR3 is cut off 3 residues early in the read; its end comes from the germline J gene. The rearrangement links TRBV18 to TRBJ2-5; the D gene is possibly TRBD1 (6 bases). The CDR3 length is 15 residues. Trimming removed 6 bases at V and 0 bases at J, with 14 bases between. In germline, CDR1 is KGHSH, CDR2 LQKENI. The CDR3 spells CASSQRTGYQETQYF. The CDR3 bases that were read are TGTGCCAGCTCCCAGAGAACAGGGTACCAAGAGACC. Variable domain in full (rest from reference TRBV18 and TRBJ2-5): NAGVMQNPRHLVRRRGQEARLRCSPMKGHSHVYWYRQLPEEGLKFMVYLQKENIIDESGMPKERFSAEFPKEGPSILRIQQVVRGDSAAYFCASSQRTGYQETQYFGPGTRLLVL.

The CDR3 bases that were read are TGTGCCAGCAGTTTCCCAGGGAGAGGAAACATT. Translation gives CASSFPGRGNI. The full CDR3 protein reads CASSFPGRGNIQYF. This chain uses TRBV11-2 with TRBJ2-4; D might be TRBD1 or TRBD2, each matching 5 bases. The read falls 3 residues short of the CDR3 end, and the missing part is taken from the germline J gene. Germline V lookup: CDR1 SGHAT, CDR2 FQNNGV. The CDR3 sequence is 14 residues long. V shed 6 bases and J shed 6 bases, with 15 bases lying between them.

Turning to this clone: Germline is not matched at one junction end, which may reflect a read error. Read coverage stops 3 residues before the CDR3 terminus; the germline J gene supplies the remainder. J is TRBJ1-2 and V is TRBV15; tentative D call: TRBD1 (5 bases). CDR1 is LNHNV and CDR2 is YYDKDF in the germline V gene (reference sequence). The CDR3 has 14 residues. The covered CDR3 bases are TGTGCCACCAGCGGAGACAGAGTAAACTATGGC. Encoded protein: CATSGDRVNYG. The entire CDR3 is CATSGDRVNYGYTF.

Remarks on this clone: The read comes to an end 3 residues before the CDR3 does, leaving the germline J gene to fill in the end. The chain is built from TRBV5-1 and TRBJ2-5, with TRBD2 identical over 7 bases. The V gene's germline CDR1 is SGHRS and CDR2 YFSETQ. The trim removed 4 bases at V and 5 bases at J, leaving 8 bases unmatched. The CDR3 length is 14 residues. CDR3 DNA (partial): TGCGCCAGCAGCCCCGGACTAGACGCGGAGACC. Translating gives CASSPGLDAET. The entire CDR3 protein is CASSPGLDAETQYF.

The sequenced CDR3 bases are TGTGCCAGCAGACAGGGGTATGCCACCGGGGAG. As protein: CASRQGYATGE. The whole CDR3 sequence is CASRQGYATGELFF. The chain recombines TRBV11-2 with TRBJ2-2; 7 bases are shared with TRBD1. The read terminates 3 residues ahead of where the CDR3 ends, so the germline J gene completes it. V dropped 6 bases and J dropped 4; count of bases not matched to a gene: 5. CDR1 and CDR2 from the germline V gene are SGHAT and FQNNGV. This CDR3 has 14 residues.

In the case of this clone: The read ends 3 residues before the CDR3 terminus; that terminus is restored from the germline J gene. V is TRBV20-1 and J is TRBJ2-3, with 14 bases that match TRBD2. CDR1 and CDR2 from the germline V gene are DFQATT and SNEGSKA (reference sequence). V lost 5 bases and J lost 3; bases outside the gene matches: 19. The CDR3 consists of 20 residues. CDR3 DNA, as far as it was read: TGCAGTGCTGTCTCCCCGGGGACTAGCGGGAGATTGGTTGGGACAGATACG. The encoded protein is CSAVSPGTSGRLVGTDT. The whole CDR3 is CSAVSPGTSGRLVGTDTQYF.

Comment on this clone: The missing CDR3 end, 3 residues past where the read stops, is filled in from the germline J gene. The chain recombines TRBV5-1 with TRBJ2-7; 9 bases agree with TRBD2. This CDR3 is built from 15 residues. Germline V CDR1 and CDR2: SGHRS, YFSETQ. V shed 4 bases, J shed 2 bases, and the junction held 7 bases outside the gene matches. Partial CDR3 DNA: TGCGCCAGCAGCCCCTCTAGCGGGGATGCCTACGAG. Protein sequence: CASSPSSGDAYE. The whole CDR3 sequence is CASSPSSGDAYEQYF.

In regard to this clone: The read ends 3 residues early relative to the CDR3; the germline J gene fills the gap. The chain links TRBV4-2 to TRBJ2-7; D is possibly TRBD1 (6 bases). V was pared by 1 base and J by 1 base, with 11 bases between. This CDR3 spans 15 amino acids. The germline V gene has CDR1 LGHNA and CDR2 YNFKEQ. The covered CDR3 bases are TGTGCCAGCAGCCAAGTCCAGGACAGTTCCTACGAG. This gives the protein CASSQVQDSSYE. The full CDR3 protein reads CASSQVQDSSYEQYF.

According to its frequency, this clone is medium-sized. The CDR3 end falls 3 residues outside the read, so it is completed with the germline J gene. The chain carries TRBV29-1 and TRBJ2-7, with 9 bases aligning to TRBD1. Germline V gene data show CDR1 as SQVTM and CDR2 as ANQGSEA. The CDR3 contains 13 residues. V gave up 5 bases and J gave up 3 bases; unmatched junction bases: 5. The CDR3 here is CSVLTTGGYEQYF. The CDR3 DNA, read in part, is TGCAGCGTTCTTACGACAGGGGGCTACGAG.

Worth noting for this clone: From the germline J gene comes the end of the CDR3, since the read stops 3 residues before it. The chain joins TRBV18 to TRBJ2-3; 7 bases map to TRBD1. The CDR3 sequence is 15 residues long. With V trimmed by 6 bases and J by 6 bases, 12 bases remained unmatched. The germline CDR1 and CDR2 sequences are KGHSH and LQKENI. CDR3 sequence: CASSPTGFLVDTQYF. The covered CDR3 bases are TGTGCCAGCTCCCCGACAGGGTTTCTTGTGGATACG.

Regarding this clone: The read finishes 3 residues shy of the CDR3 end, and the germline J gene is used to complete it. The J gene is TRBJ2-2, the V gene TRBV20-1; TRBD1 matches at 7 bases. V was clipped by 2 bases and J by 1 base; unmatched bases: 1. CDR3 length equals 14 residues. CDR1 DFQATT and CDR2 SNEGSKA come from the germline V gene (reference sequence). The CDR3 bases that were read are TGCAGTGCTAGATGGACAGGGAACACCGGGGAG. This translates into CSARWTGNTGE. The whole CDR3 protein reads CSARWTGNTGELFF.